The clone carrying this T cell receptor beta chain appeared a few times. Antigen unknown. The sample originates from a study of cytomegalovirus exposure and HLA in healthy donors. 13 Jbeta primers and 60 Vbeta primers were used for the PCR. Here immunoSEQ multiplex PCR was the method, and the copy in TCRdb shows in-frame clones only, minus some. The sample holds under 95,000 clones; around 8% are singletons and the top ten take about 2.3%. General study findings and limits: Later analysis associated a missense DCLRE1C variant with TCR beta V- and J-gene trimming. An analysis done earlier found most TCR beta V segments productive about 87% or about 30% of the time. Specific recognition of CMV antigens was confirmed in vitro for a few chains (all CMV-associated). Some V segments, including TRBV6-2 and TRBV6-3, were excluded as indistinguishable.

The CDR3 length is 13 residues. Germline values: CDR1 MNHEY, CDR2 SVGAGI. Trimming took 2 bases from V and 7 from J; bases not matched to a gene: 3. The rearrangement uses TRBV6-5 and TRBJ1-2; 8 bases agree with TRBD1. Sequencing used PBMCs. The TCR comes from a man aged 45-60 years in good health and CMV-seronegative. The CDR3 DNA sequence: TGTGCCAGCAGTTACGTGACAGGGGTTGGCTACACCTTC. Translating gives CASSYVTGVGYTF.